The 31 T cell receptor beta chains presented below share a single source sample, sequenced in a study of tumor and adjacent non-tumor tissue in lung cancer. RNA was extracted from bulk tissue without any cell sorting. Three rounds of nested PCR, following a modified ARM-PCR protocol, produced the TCRbeta library. TCRdb analysed the multiplex PCR reads with MiXCR anew, one entry per CDR3 protein. Among about 68,000 distinct CDR3 sequences listed, 55% to 70% were seen once. The source material was lung tumor tissue. These receptor sequences come from a man aged 45-60 years with non-small cell lung cancer.

On this clonotype: This is likely a read error, given that the CDR3 carries no conserved phenylalanine or tryptophan at its end. This chain uses TRBV29-1 with TRBJ2-7; D not resolved. Germline CDR1 SQVTM, CDR2 ANQGSEA. CDR3 length: 11 residues. The CDR3 bases are TGCAGAGTTGGGCGGCCTAGCGAGCAGTACTCC. Translating it yields CRVGRPSEQYS.

Remarks on this clonotype: One end of the junction is discordant with germline, which a read error may explain. The chain has TRBV29-1 and TRBJ2-3, with 8 bases identical to TRBD1. Germline CDR1 reads SQVTM; CDR2 reads ANQGSEA. The CDR3 runs 13 residues. The CDR3 protein is CSLDGQGTDRQYF. CDR3 sequence (DNA): TGCAGCCTCGACGGACAGGGCACAGATAGGCAGTATTTT.

A remark on this clonotype: It may be a read error: a sequence one base away is much more abundant. The chain joins TRBV7-9 to TRBJ1-2; D perhaps matches TRBD1 (5 bases). V gave up 5 bases and J gave up 2 bases, with 18 bases separating them. The CDR3 covers 16 residues. CDR1 is SEHNR, CDR2 FQNEAQ, per germline (reference sequence). CDR3 sequence: CASSVWSEGPNYGYTF. In DNA form, the CDR3 reads TGTGCCAGCAGCGTTTGGTCAGAGGGGCCCAACTATGGCTACACCTTC.

As for this clonotype: Since no conserved phenylalanine or tryptophan closes the CDR3, a read error is the likely cause. The rearrangement links TRBV6-5 to TRBJ1-4, with D perhaps matching TRBD1 (5 bases). The CDR3 sequence is 15 residues long. Germline CDR1 is MNHEY and CDR2 is SVGAGI. The CDR3 reads CASSYGQGRNEKLFL. The CDR3 DNA follows: TGTGCAAGCAGTTACGGGCAGGGACGAAATGAAAAACTGTTTTTA.

As concerns this clonotype: Sequence at one end of the junction differs from germline and may be a read error. This chain connects TRBV4-1 to TRBJ1-5; TRBD1 might be the D (6 bases). The CDR3 has 14 residues. CDR1 MGHRA and CDR2 YSYEKL come from the germline V gene. In DNA form, the CDR3 reads TGCGCCAGCAGCCACCGGACAGACAATCAGTCCCAGAATTTT. It translates to CASSHRTDNQSQNF.

This clonotype has more than one count but fewer than ten. Here the CDR3 omits its conserved ending phenylalanine or tryptophan, so a read error is the likely source. V usage is TRBV12-3 or TRBV12-4 and J usage is TRBJ2-1; TRBD2 aligns across 8 bases. CDR3 length equals 14 residues. CDR3 residues: CTSSFGGGYNGQFL. The CDR3 nucleotides are TGTACCAGCAGTTTCGGGGGGGGGTACAATGGGCAGTTCCTC.

Points on this clonotype: A much more abundant neighbour one base away suggests this may be a read error. The rearrangement links TRBV12-3 or TRBV12-4 to TRBJ1-1, with D possibly being TRBD1 (6 bases). CDR3 size: 17 residues. CDR3 loop: CASTTYTGLSKDTEALF. The DNA of the CDR3 is TGTGCCAGCACCACCTACACAGGGCTCAGTAAGGACACTGAAGCTCTCTTT.

This clonotype was recorded once. One base away lies a much larger clone, so this may be a sequencing read error. The rearrangement uses TRBV10-3 and TRBJ1-5; the D gene is possibly TRBD1 (5 bases). There are 14 residues in the CDR3. The germline CDR1 and CDR2 sequences are ENHRY and SYGVKD. CDR3 in amino acids: CTISELGDNQPQHF. Here the CDR3 DNA reads TGTACCATCAGTGAGTTAGGGGACAATCAGCCCCAGCATTTT.

On this clonotype: A read error may explain this, as a much larger clone is one base away. The V gene is TRBV7-8, the J gene TRBJ2-7; the match to TRBD2 covers 10 bases. The germline gives CDR1 SGHVS, CDR2 FQNEAQ. After removal of 5 bases from V and 3 bases from J, the junction contained 10 bases not matched to a gene. CDR3 size: 16 residues. CDR3 in amino acids: CASSTLAGATLYEQYF. CDR3 nucleotide sequence: TGTGCCAGCAGCACTCTAGCGGGAGCCACCCTCTACGAGCAGTACTTC.

Points on this clonotype: This sequence may be a read error, since a much larger clone differs from it by one base. The rearrangement links TRBV6-1 to TRBJ2-2, with 8 bases matching TRBD2. This CDR3 contains 16 residues. The V gene's germline CDR1 is MNHNS and CDR2 SASEGT. CDR3 residues: CASTSKRGSNTVELFF. The CDR3, as DNA: TGTGCCAGCACTTCTAAGCGGGGGTCGAACACCGTGGAGCTGTTTTTT.

A word on this clonotype: One junction end disagrees with the germline gene, perhaps due to a read error. The genes are TRBV6-5 and TRBJ2-1; 12 bases agree with TRBD2. The CDR3 is 15 amino acids. The germline V gene encodes CDR1 MNHEY and CDR2 SVGAGI. The CDR3 reads CAISYSGLAGREQFF. CDR3 nucleotides: TGTGCCATCAGTTACAGTGGACTAGCGGGAAGGGAGCAGTTCTTC.

This rearrangement joins TRBV7-9 to TRBJ2-1, with 10 bases lining up with TRBD1. The CDR3 covers 15 residues. CDR1 and CDR2 (germline): SEHNR, FQNEAQ (reference sequence). V shed 2 bases, J shed 6 bases, and the junction held 4 bases outside the gene matches. In DNA form, the CDR3 reads TGTGCCAGCAGCTTATTGCGGACAGGGGGCAATGAGCAGTTCTTC. This gives the protein CASSLLRTGGNEQFF.

With regard to this clonotype: No conserved phenylalanine or tryptophan is present at the end of the CDR3, so a read error is the likely explanation. The DNA is left out, because the CDR3 cannot be placed on it with certainty; the CDR3 is given as TCRdb lists it. The CDR3 sequence is CSVATGQGGYTS. The chain joins TRBV29-1 to TRBJ1-2; the D call TRBD1 from the table was never checked on the DNA. Germline CDR1 SQVTM, CDR2 ANQGSEA. The CDR3 contains 12 residues when both ends are counted.

Many counts were recorded for this clonotype. This sequence joins TRBV12-3 or TRBV12-4 and TRBJ2-1; 9 bases agree with TRBD2. There are 14 residues in the CDR3. V gave up 1 base and J gave up 15 bases; unmatched junction bases: 10. The CDR3 loop is CASSLGYAGGLPFF. CDR3 nucleotides: TGTGCCAGCAGTTTAGGGTATGCGGGAGGGCTGCCGTTCTTC.

The chain employs TRBV2 and TRBJ2-5; the D call may be TRBD1 or TRBD2 (5 bases each). The germline V gene encodes CDR1 SNHLY and CDR2 FYNNEI. Between the trimmed V and J ends, which lost 4 bases and 4 bases, there was a span of 13 bases. There are 14 residues in the CDR3. CDR3 in amino acids: CASSGDAGLETQYF. The CDR3 nucleotides read TGTGCCAGCAGTGGGGACGCGGGTTTAGAGACCCAGTACTTC.

This clonotype was detected ten times or more. V gene TRBV4-2 combines with J gene TRBJ1-6; 7 nucleotides align to TRBD1. The junction had 4 bases not matched to a gene; V was cut back by 4 bases and J by 4 bases. The CDR3 extends over 15 amino acids. Germline CDR1 is LGHNA and CDR2 is YNFKEQ. CDR3 region: CASSLGTAYNSPLHF. For the CDR3, the DNA is TGTGCCAGCAGCCTCGGGACAGCTTATAATTCACCCCTCCACTTT.

The gene calls are TRBV6-5 and TRBJ2-1; D is perhaps TRBD1 (6 bases). CDR1 and CDR2 (germline): MNHEY, SVGAGI. This CDR3 is built from 12 residues. The DNA of the CDR3 is TGTGTCATCATAACCACAGGGCCTGAGCAGTTCTTC. Translation: CVIITTGPEQFF.

Comments on this clonotype: One end of the junction fails to match germline, which may point to a read error. This chain connects TRBV5-6 to TRBJ1-1; D is unresolved. The CDR3 contains 14 residues. The germline gives CDR1 SGHDT, CDR2 YYEEEE. The CDR3, as DNA: TGTGCCAGCAGCCGCCGTACCACGGAGACTGAAGCTTTATTT. It yields the protein CASSRRTTETEALF.

This chain uses TRBV18 with TRBJ1-1; D possibly corresponds to TRBD1 (5 bases). Deletions cut 0 bases from V and 5 bases from J, with 16 bases between. CDR3 length: 16 residues. Germline-derived CDR1 and CDR2 are KGHSH and LQKENI. The CDR3 bases are TGTGCCAGCTCACCACCGGGTAAGGGGCTGGGGACTGAAGCTTTCTTT. It codes for CASSPPGKGLGTEAFF.

For this clonotype: This may be a read error: a much more frequent sequence differs by one nucleotide. The chain combines TRBV10-3 with TRBJ2-1, with a weak D call TRBD2 (6 bases). Germline CDR1 and CDR2: ENHRY and SYGVKD. V was trimmed by 8 bases and J by 4 bases, leaving 12 bases between them. This CDR3 has 13 residues. The chain's CDR3 is CAIGFGGYNEQFF. The CDR3 DNA reads TGTGCCATCGGCTTCGGGGGATACAATGAGCAGTTCTTC.

On this clonotype itself: A much larger clone is a single base away; this may be a read error. The gene calls are TRBV20-1 and TRBJ2-3; 14 bases are shared with TRBD2. The germline CDR1 and CDR2 sequences are DFQATT and SNEGSKA (reference sequence). The CDR3 consists of 16 residues. CDR3 loop: CSASRGLAGETDTHYF. CDR3 sequence (DNA): TGCAGTGCTAGTCGGGGACTAGCGGGAGAAACAGATACGCATTATTTT.

Of note for this clonotype: One junction end disagrees with the germline gene, perhaps due to a read error. CDR3 protein: CTSSLGTCASYEQYF. The CDR3, as DNA: TGTACCAGCAGCCTAGGGACATGTGCCTCCTACGAGCAGTACTTC. This rearrangement joins TRBV11-2 to TRBJ2-7, with D tentatively TRBD1 (6 bases). Germline CDR1 is SGHAT and CDR2 is FQNNGV. CDR3 length: 15 amino acids. Supplemented by reference TRBV11-2 and TRBJ2-7, the full variable domain reads EAGVAQSPRYKIIEKRQSVAFWCNPISGHATLYWYQQILGQGPKLLIQFQNNGVVDDSQLPKDRFSAERLKGVDSTLKIQPAKLEDSAVYLCTSSLGTCASYEQYFGPGTRLTVT.

The V and J genes are TRBV7-2 and TRBJ1-5; D possibly corresponds to TRBD1 (5 bases). The germline V gene encodes CDR1 SGHTA and CDR2 FQGNSA. CDR3 size: 16 residues. V was shortened by 0 bases and J by 6 bases, with 15 bases between the two germline ends. In DNA, the CDR3 is TGTGCCAGCAGCTTAGCCGGCAGCGAGAGGGGTCAGCCCCAGCATTTT. It translates to CASSLAGSERGQPQHF. Full variable domain (outside the CDR3, taken from reference TRBV7-2 and TRBJ1-5): GAGVSQSPSNKVTEKGKDVELRCDPISGHTALYWYRQSLGQGLEFLIYFQGNSAPDKSGLPSDRFSAERTGGSVSTLTIQRTQQEDSAVYLCASSLAGSERGQPQHFGDGTRLSIL.

Remarks on this clonotype: A much larger clone differs by one base, so this may be a read error. The rearrangement uses TRBV10-3 and TRBJ2-7; D is possibly TRBD2 (5 bases). Looked up from germline, CDR1 is ENHRY and CDR2 is SYGVKD. Trimming cost V 10 bases and J 5 bases, with 18 bases left between them. CDR3 size: 13 residues. CDR3 nucleotides: TGTGCCAACTCGTATGGGGAGCTCGACGAGCAGTACTTC. This gives the protein CANSYGELDEQYF.

Concerning this clonotype: An end of the junction differs from the germline gene, which may be a read error. The V gene is TRBV29-1, the J gene TRBJ2-1, with 13 nucleotides matching TRBD2. This CDR3 is built from 16 residues. Germline V gene data show CDR1 as SQVTM and CDR2 as ANQGSEA. CDR3 sequence reads: CSVSGTSGNSYNEQFF. In DNA form, the CDR3 reads TGCAGCGTCTCCGGGACTAGCGGGAACTCCTACAATGAACAGTTCTTC.

This clonotype was recorded only once. One junction end disagrees with the germline gene, perhaps due to a read error. V and J are TRBV11-3 and TRBJ1-1; D remains unclear. The CDR3 extends over 13 amino acids. Looked up from germline, CDR1 is SGHNT and CDR2 is YENEEA. CDR3 region: CASSMYLNIEAYF. CDR3 coding DNA: TGTGCCAGCAGCATGTACCTGAACATTGAAGCTTACTTT.

In its sample, this clonotype ranks as medium-sized. The J gene is TRBJ1-6, the V gene TRBV6-6; TRBD1 matches at 10 bases. The CDR3 has 19 residues. The junction had 7 bases not matched to a gene; V was cut back by 0 bases and J by 2 bases. Germline values: CDR1 MNHNY, CDR2 SVGAGI (reference sequence). This chain's CDR3 is CASSYSVVGTGAYNSPLHF. In nucleotides, the CDR3 is TGTGCCAGCAGTTACTCGGTCGTCGGGACAGGGGCCTATAATTCACCCCTCCACTTT.

At least ten counts were recorded for this clonotype. The chain has TRBV5-6 and TRBJ2-2; 8 bases fit TRBD1. From germline, CDR1 is SGHDT and CDR2 YYEEEE. The length of the CDR3 is 17 residues. The J segment lost 1 base and the V segment lost 5 bases, leaving 10 bases of the junction unmatched. This CDR3 is CASSRAVTGVNTGELFF. DNA of the CDR3: TGTGCCAGCAGTCGTGCCGTGACAGGGGTGAACACCGGGGAGCTGTTTTTT.

This clonotype was detected many times. CDR3 amino acids: CSVHMGGGTEAFF. The DNA of the CDR3 is TGCAGCGTTCATATGGGGGGGGGGACTGAAGCTTTCTTT. The chain joins TRBV29-1 to TRBJ1-1; D possibly corresponds to TRBD1 (5 bases). This CDR3 contains 13 residues. V was pared by 5 bases and J by 5 bases, with 15 bases between. Germline V gives CDR1 SQVTM, CDR2 ANQGSEA.

To note about this clonotype: A read error is possible here, since a much larger clone lies one base away. This chain connects TRBV11-2 to TRBJ2-2, with TRBD2 matching over 7 bases. The CDR3 length is 17 residues. In germline, CDR1 is SGHAT, CDR2 FQNNGV. The CDR3 spells CASSLDLGRANTEELFF. DNA of the CDR3: TGTGCCAGCAGCTTAGATCTTGGGAGGGCGAACACCGAGGAGCTGTTTTTT. Looking up the rest from reference TRBV11-2 and TRBJ2-2 gives the full variable domain: EAGVAQSPRYKIIEKRQSVAFWCNPISGHATLYWYQQILGQGPKLLIQFQNNGVVDDSQLPKDRFSAERLKGVDSTLKIQPAKLEDSAVYLCASSLDLGRANTEELFFGEGSRLTVL.

This clonotype was detected only a few times. The genes are TRBV5-4 and TRBJ1-1; D is undetermined. The CDR3 spans 14 residues. Germline CDR1 reads SGHNT; CDR2 reads YYREEE (reference sequence). V lost 0 bases to trimming and J lost 1 base, with 7 bases between them. CDR3 protein: CASSLGVGNTEAFF. CDR3 DNA sequence: TGTGCCAGCAGCTTGGGAGTAGGGAACACTGAAGCTTTCTTT. Supplemented by reference TRBV5-4 and TRBJ1-1, the full variable domain reads ETGVTQSPTHLIKTRGQQVTLRCSSQSGHNTVSWYQQALGQGPQFIFQYYREEENGRGNFPPRFSGLQFPNYSSELNVNALELDDSALYLCASSLGVGNTEAFFGQGTRLTVV.